The clone carrying this T cell receptor beta chain appeared a few times. Its antigen is not known. This sample is drawn from a study of CD8 T cells in ankylosing spondylitis. The CDR3 length is 17 residues. The J segment lost 7 bases and the V segment lost 6 bases, leaving 13 bases of the junction unmatched. MiXCR, applied by TCRdb to the 5' RACE reads, yields one record per CDR3 protein. Among roughly 260,000 distinct CDR3 sequences, around 20% were seen once, and the ten largest hold less than 9%. Whole-study results and caveats: Within ankylosing spondylitis blood, a TCR beta motif made up of seven or eight highly homologous variants appeared to be characteristic. As reported, disease-linked clones showed significant enrichment in matched ankylosing spondylitis synovial fluid.

The genes are TRBV12-3 or TRBV12-4 and TRBJ2-1, with 12 bases that match TRBD1. The TCR originated in a male donor with ankylosing spondylitis or in good health (not recorded which). Material: blood, either unsorted or a sorted T cell fraction (not recorded which). CDR3 in DNA: TGTGCCAGCAGACGGGACAGGGGGCCTCATTCCAGGAATGAGCAGTTCTTC. The encoded protein is CASRRDRGPHSRNEQFF.